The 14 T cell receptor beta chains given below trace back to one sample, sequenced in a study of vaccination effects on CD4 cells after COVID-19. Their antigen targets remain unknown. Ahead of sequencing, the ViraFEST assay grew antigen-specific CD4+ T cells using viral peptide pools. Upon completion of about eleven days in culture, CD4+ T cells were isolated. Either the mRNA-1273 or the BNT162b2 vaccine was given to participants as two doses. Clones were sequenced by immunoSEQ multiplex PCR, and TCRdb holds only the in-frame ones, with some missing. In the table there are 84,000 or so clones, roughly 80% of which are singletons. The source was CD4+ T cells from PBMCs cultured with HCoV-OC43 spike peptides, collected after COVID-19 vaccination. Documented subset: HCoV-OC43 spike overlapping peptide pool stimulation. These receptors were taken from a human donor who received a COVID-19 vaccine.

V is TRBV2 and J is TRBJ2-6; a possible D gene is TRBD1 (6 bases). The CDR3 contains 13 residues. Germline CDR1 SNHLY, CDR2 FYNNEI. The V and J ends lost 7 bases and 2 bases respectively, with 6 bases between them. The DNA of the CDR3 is TGTGCCAGCAACAGGGCTGGGGCCAACGTCCTGACTTTC. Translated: CASNRAGANVLTF.

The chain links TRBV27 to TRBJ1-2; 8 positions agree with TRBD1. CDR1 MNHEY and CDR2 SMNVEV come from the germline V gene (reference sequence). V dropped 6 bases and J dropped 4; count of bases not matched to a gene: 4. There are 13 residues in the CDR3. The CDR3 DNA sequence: TGTGCCAGCAGGCCAACAGGGGGCTATGGCTACACCTTC. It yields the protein CASRPTGGYGYTF.

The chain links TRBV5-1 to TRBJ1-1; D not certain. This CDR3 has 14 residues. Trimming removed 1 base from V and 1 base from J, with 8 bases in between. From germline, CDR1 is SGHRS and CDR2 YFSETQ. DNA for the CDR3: TGCGCCAGCAGCTTGAGTATTGCGAACACTGAAGCTTTCTTT. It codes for CASSLSIANTEAFF.

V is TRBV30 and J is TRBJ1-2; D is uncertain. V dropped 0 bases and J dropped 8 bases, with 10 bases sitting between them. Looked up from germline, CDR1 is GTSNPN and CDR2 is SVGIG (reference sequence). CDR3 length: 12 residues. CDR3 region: CAWSVSASGYTF. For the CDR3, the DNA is TGTGCCTGGAGTGTTTCCGCGAGCGGCTACACCTTC.

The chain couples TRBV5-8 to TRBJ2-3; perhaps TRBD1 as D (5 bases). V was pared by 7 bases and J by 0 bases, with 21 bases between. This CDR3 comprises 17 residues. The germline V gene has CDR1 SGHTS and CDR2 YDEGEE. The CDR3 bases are TGTGCCAGCCCTAAAGATCCAGGGTACTCTAGCACAGATACGCAGTATTTT. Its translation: CASPKDPGYSSTDTQYF. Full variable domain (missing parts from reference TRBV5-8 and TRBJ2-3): EAGVTQSPTHLIKTRGQQATLRCSPISGHTSVYWYQQALGLGLQFLLWYDEGEERNRGNFPPRFSGRQFPNYSSELNVNALELEDSALYLCASPKDPGYSSTDTQYFGPGTRLTVL.

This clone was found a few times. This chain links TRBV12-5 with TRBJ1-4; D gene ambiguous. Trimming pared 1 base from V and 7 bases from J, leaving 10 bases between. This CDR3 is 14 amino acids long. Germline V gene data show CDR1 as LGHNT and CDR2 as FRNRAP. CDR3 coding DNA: TGTGCTAGTGGTTTGGGGACGGAGGGTGAAAAACTGTTTTTT. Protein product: CASGLGTEGEKLFF.

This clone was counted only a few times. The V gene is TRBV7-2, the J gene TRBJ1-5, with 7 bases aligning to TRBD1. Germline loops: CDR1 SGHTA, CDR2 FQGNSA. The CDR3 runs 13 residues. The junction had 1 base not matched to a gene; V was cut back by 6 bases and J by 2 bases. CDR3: CASSGQGNQPQHF. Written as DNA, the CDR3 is TGTGCCAGCAGTGGACAGGGCAATCAGCCCCAGCATTTT.

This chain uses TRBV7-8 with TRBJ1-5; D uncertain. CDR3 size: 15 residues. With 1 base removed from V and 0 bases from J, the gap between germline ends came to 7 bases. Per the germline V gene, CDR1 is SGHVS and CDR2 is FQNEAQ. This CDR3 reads CASSLGRGSNQPQHF. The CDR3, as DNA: TGTGCCAGCAGCTTAGGGCGGGGTAGCAATCAGCCCCAGCATTTT.

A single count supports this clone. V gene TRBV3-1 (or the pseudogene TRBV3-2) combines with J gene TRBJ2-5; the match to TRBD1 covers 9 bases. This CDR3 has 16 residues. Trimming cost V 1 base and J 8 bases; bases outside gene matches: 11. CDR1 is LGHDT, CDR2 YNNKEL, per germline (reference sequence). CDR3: CASSQVPPPGQGTQYF. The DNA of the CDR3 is TGTGCCAGCAGCCAAGTCCCACCACCGGGACAGGGAACCCAGTACTTC.

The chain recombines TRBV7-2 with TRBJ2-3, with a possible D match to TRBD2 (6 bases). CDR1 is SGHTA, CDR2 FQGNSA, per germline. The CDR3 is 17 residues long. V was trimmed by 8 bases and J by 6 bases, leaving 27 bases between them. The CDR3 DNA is TGTGCCAGCCGCCCTTCATTCGGGACTCCGTCGGGGGATACGCAGTATTTT. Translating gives CASRPSFGTPSGDTQYF.

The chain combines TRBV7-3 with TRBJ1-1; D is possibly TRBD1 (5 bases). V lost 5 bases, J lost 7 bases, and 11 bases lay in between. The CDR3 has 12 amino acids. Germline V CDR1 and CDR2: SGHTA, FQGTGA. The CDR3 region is CASSTGTGEAFF. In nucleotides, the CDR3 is TGTGCCAGCAGCACCGGGACGGGTGAAGCTTTCTTT.

CDR3 nucleotides: TGTGCCACCAGCAGAGGTAGAGGGGGCAATGAGCAGTTCTTC. Amino acids: CATSRGRGGNEQFF. The rearrangement uses TRBV15 and TRBJ2-1; TRBD1 might be the D (6 bases). There are 14 residues in the CDR3. Looked up from germline, CDR1 is LNHNV and CDR2 is YYDKDF (reference sequence). V lost 1 base, J lost 6 bases, and 10 bases lay in between.

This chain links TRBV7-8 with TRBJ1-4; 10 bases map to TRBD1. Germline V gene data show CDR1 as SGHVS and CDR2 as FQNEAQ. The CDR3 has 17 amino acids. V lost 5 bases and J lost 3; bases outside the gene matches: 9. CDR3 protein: CASSPRDRGSSNEKLFF. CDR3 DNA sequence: TGTGCCAGCAGCCCACGGGACAGGGGATCGTCTAATGAAAAACTGTTTTTT.

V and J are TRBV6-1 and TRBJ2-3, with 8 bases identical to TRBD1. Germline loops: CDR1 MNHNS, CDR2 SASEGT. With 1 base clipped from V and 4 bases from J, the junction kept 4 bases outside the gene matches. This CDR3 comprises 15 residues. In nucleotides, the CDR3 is TGTGCCAGCAGTGAAGTAGGACAGGGTCCAGATACGCAGTATTTT. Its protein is CASSEVGQGPDTQYF.